The next 13 T cell receptor beta chains were all read from a single sample in a study of T cells after posttransplantation cyclophosphamide. Generated by immunoSEQ multiplex PCR, the TCRdb table keeps only in-frame clones and is missing some. The specimen has 24,000 or so clones, none found just once. Sequenced input: PBMCs. The receptors stem from a woman in her fifties or sixties in good health, CMV-negative, and a related stem cell transplant donor.

Ten or more counts support this clone. The gene calls are TRBV19 and TRBJ2-4, with 8 bases fitting TRBD1. From germline, CDR1 is LNHDA and CDR2 SQIVND (reference sequence). The CDR3 totals 15 residues. The V segment lost 4 bases and the J segment 1 base; nucleotides outside the gene matches: 3. CDR3 sequence: CASSTGGFAKNIQYF. The CDR3 DNA reads TGTGCCAGTAGTACAGGGGGCTTCGCCAAAAACATTCAGTACTTC.

The sample holds many counts of this clone. The chain employs TRBV19 and TRBJ2-1; tentatively, D is TRBD2 (6 bases). Germline loops: CDR1 LNHDA, CDR2 SQIVND (reference sequence). This CDR3 has 16 amino acids. Trimming removed 6 bases at V and 5 bases at J, with 20 bases between. CDR3 region: CASSSGDGGPHNEQFF. The CDR3 DNA sequence: TGTGCCAGTAGCTCCGGGGACGGAGGGCCCCACAATGAGCAGTTCTTC.

There are many counts of this clone. The rearrangement uses TRBV9 and TRBJ2-2; 10 bases fit TRBD2. Germline loops: CDR1 SGDLS, CDR2 YYNGEE. The CDR3 is 16 amino acids. V was clipped by 4 bases and J by 4 bases; unmatched bases: 7. The CDR3 nucleotides read TGTGCCAGCAGCCCCAGGACTAGCGGAACCACCGGGGAGCTGTTTTTT. It encodes CASSPRTSGTTGELFF. The whole variable domain, remainder taken from reference TRBV9 and TRBJ2-2, is DSGVTQTPKHLITATGQRVTLRCSPRSGDLSVYWYQQSLDQGLQFLIQYYNGEERAKGNILERFSAQQFPDLHSELNLSSLELGDSALYFCASSPRTSGTTGELFFGEGSRLTVL.

This clone was seen at least ten times. This chain connects TRBV19 to TRBJ2-1, with 8 bases lining up with TRBD2. Looked up from germline, CDR1 is LNHDA and CDR2 is SQIVND (reference sequence). Trimming took 7 bases from V and 5 from J; bases not matched to a gene: 4. CDR3 size: 13 residues. CDR3 loop: CASKRESNNEQFF. In nucleotides, the CDR3 is TGTGCCAGTAAGCGGGAGAGCAACAATGAGCAGTTCTTC. Together with reference TRBV19 and TRBJ2-1, the CDR3 gives the full variable domain: DGGITQSPKYLFRKEGQNVTLSCEQNLNHDAMYWYRQDPGQGLRLIYYSQIVNDFQKGDIAEGYSVSREKKESFPLTVTSAQKNPTAFYLCASKRESNNEQFFGPGTRLTVL.

This clone was observed at least ten times. This chain joins TRBV7-2 and TRBJ2-5, with D possibly matching TRBD1 (6 bases). The germline V gene encodes CDR1 SGHTA and CDR2 FQGNSA. V gave up 1 base and J gave up 4 bases, with 16 bases separating them. This CDR3 spans 16 amino acids. The CDR3 sequence: CASSLVDRSILETQYF. In DNA, the CDR3 is TGTGCCAGCAGCTTAGTGGACAGATCAATTTTAGAGACCCAGTACTTC.

The chain joins TRBV5-1 to TRBJ2-5; 9 nucleotides match TRBD1. Judging by the DNA end, TRBJ2-7 fits better; the J call may be wrong. Germline V gene sequence: CDR1 SGHRS, CDR2 YFSETQ. The CDR3 is made up of 15 amino acids. CDR3 amino acids: CASSVSGTGYVEQYF. CDR3 bases: TGCGCCAGCAGCGTGTCCGGGACAGGGTATGTCGAGCAGTACTTC.

This clone was counted many times. This rearrangement joins TRBV9 to TRBJ2-3; 10 nucleotides agree with TRBD2. Germline V gene data show CDR1 as SGDLS and CDR2 as YYNGEE. J was trimmed by 1 base and V by 2 bases; bases with no gene match: 4. The CDR3 spans 16 residues. As DNA, the CDR3 is TGTGCCAGCAGCGTTAGCCTAGCGGGAGGCACAGATACGCAGTATTTT. Its protein is CASSVSLAGGTDTQYF.

This clone was counted ten times or more. This rearrangement joins TRBV21-1 to TRBJ1-2; the table gives TRBD1 as D, unverified against the DNA. TRBV21-1 is marked as a pseudogene. The CDR3 sequence is 20 residues long. CDR3 protein: CASSTKPQKQGAVPDYGYTF. The CDR3 coding sequence is TGTGCCAGCAGCACTAAACCCCAAAAACAGGGGGCGGTCCCTGACTATGGCTACACCTTC.

Ten or more counts support this clone. The CDR3 loop reads CASSLSGPIIDTQYF. CDR3 sequence (DNA): TGTGCCAGCAGCTTGTCGGGTCCAATTATAGATACGCAGTATTTT. V gene TRBV5-6 combines with J gene TRBJ2-3, with unresolved D. The CDR3 is made up of 15 amino acids. From germline, CDR1 is SGHDT and CDR2 YYEEEE. V was cut by 1 base and J by 5 bases, with 14 bases left in between.

This clone was seen ten or more times. CDR3 in DNA: TGTGCCAGCAGCCAGGGGGGACAGGGGGCCTACGAGCAGTACTTC. Encoded protein: CASSQGGQGAYEQYF. The chain carries TRBV11-2 and TRBJ2-7; 11 bases fit TRBD1. V shed 5 bases and J 2 bases; nucleotides not matched to a gene: 5. The CDR3 is 15 residues long. In germline, CDR1 is SGHAT, CDR2 FQNNGV.

This clone showed up many times. The chain carries TRBV27 and TRBJ2-5; D ambiguous. V lost 7 bases and J 4 bases, leaving 16 bases between the germline ends. This CDR3 is built from 14 residues. CDR1 MNHEY and CDR2 SMNVEV come from the germline V gene (reference sequence). The CDR3: CASKRSPSGETQYF. CDR3 in DNA: TGTGCCAGCAAACGCTCGCCCTCGGGAGAGACCCAGTACTTC.

This clone was seen at least ten times. The V gene is TRBV29-1, the J gene TRBJ2-1, with D possibly being TRBD2 (6 bases). Germline values: CDR1 SQVTM, CDR2 ANQGSEA. The V and J ends lost 3 bases and 12 bases respectively, with 15 bases between them. The CDR3 sequence is 12 residues long. The CDR3 here is CSVERAGPGQFF. CDR3 nucleotides: TGCAGCGTTGAGCGGGCGGGACCAGGGCAGTTCTTC.

This clone was found many times. The gene calls are TRBV6-1 and TRBJ2-3, with unresolved D. CDR3 length: 15 amino acids. Trimming stripped 8 bases from V and 0 bases from J, with 15 bases between. Germline lookup yields CDR1 MNHNS and CDR2 SASEGT. The CDR3 DNA sequence: TGTGCCAGCGGTCTAGACGACTCTAGCACAGATACGCAGTATTTT. Translated, it gives CASGLDDSSTDTQYF.